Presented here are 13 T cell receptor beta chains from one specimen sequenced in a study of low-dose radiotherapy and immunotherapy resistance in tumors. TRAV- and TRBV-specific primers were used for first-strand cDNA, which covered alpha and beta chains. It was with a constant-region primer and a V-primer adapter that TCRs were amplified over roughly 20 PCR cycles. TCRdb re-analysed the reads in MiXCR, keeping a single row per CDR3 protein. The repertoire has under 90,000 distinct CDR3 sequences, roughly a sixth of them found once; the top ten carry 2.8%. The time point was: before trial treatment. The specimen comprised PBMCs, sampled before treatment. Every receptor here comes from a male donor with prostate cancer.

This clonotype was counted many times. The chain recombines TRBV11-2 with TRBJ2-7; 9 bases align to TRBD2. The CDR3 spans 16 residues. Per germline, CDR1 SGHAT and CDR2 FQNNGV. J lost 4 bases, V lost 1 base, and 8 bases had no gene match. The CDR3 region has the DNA TGTGCCAGCAGCTTAGTTACTTCTAGCGGGATTTACGAGCAGTACTTC. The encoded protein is CASSLVTSSGIYEQYF. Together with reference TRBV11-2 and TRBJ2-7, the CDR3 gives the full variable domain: EAGVAQSPRYKIIEKRQSVAFWCNPISGHATLYWYQQILGQGPKLLIQFQNNGVVDDSQLPKDRFSAERLKGVDSTLKIQPAKLEDSAVYLCASSLVTSSGIYEQYFGPGTRLTVT.

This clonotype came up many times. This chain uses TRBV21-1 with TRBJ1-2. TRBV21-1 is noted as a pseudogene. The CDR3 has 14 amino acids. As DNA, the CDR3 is TGTGCCAGCAGCAATAGACGGAGGAATTATGGCTACACCTTC. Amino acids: CASSNRRRNYGYTF.

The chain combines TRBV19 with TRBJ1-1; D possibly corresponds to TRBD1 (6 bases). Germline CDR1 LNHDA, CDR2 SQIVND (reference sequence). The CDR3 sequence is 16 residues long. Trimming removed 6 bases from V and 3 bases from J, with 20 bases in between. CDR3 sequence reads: CASRQFVGGADTEAFF. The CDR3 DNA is TGTGCCAGTAGGCAATTTGTGGGGGGCGCGGACACTGAAGCTTTCTTT.

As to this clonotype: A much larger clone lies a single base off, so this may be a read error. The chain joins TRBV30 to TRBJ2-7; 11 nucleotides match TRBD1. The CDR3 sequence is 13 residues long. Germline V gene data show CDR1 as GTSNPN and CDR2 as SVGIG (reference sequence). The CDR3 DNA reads TGTACCGGGAAATCGGGACAGGGGGTCGAGCAGTACTTC. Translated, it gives CTGKSGQGVEQYF.

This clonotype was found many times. The CDR3 sequence is CASRQVTTTDTQYF. The CDR3 bases are TGTGCCAGCAGGCAAGTAACTACCACAGATACGCAGTATTTT. The chain is built from TRBV6-6 and TRBJ2-3; D is unresolved. Germline CDR1 is MNHNY and CDR2 is SVGAGI (reference sequence). V lost 6 bases and J lost 2, with 12 bases in between. The CDR3 runs to 14 residues.

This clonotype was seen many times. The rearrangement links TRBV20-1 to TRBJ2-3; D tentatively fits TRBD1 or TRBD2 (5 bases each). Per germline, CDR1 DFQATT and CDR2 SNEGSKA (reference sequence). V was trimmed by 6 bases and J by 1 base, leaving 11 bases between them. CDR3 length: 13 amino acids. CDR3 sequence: CSAPGDGTDTQYF. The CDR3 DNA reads TGCAGTGCCCCCGGGGACGGCACAGATACGCAGTATTTT.

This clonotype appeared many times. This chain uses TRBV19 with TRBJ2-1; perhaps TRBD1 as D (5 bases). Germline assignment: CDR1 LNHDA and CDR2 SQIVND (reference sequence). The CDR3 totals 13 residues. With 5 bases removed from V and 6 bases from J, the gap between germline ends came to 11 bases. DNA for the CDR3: TGTGCCAGTAGTTTTCAGGGCCCCAATGAGCAGTTCTTC. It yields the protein CASSFQGPNEQFF.

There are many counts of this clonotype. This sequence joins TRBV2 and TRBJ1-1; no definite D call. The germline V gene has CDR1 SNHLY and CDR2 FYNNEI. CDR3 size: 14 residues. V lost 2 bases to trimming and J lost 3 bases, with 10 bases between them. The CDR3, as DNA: TGTGCCAGCAGTGAAAACCGACGAGACACTGAAGCTTTCTTT. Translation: CASSENRRDTEAFF. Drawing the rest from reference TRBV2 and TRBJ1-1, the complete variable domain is EPEVTQTPSHQVTQMGQEVILRCVPISNHLYFYWYRQILGQKVEFLVSFYNNEISEKSEIFDDQFSVERPDGSNFTLKIRSTKLEDSAMYFCASSENRRDTEAFFGQGTRLTVV.

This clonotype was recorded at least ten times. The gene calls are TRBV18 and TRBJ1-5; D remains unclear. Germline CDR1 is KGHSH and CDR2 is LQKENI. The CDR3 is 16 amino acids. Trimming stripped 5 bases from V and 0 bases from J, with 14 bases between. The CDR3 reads CASSSGSGYSNQPQHF. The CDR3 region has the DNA TGTGCCAGCTCATCAGGCTCTGGGTATAGCAATCAGCCCCAGCATTTT. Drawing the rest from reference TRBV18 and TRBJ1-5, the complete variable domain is NAGVMQNPRHLVRRRGQEARLRCSPMKGHSHVYWYRQLPEEGLKFMVYLQKENIIDESGMPKERFSAEFPKEGPSILRIQQVVRGDSAAYFCASSSGSGYSNQPQHFGDGTRLSIL.

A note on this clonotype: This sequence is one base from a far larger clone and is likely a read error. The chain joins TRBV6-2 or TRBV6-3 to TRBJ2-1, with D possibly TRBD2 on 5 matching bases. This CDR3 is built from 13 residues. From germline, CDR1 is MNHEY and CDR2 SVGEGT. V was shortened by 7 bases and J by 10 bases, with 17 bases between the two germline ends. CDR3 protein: CASKRALNYEQFF. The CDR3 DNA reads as TGTGCCAGCAAGAGGGCCCTCAACTACGAGCAGTTCTTC.

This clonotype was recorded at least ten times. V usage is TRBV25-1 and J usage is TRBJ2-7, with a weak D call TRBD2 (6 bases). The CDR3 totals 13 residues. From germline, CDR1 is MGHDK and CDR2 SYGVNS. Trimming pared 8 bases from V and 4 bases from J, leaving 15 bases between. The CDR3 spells CASALGAGYEQYF. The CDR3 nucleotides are TGTGCCAGCGCCCTGGGAGCGGGTTACGAGCAGTACTTC.

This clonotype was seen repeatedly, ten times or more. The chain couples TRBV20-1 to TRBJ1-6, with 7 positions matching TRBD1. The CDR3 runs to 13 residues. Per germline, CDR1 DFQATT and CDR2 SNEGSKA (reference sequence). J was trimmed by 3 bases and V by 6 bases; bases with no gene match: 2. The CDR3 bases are TGCAGTGCGAGGGACAGCTATAATTCACCCCTCCACTTT. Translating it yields CSARDSYNSPLHF.

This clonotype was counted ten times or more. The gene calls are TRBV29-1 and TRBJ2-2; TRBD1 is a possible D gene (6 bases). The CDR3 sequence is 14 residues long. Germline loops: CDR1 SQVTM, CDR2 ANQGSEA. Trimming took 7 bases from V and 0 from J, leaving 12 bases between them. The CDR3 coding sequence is TGCAGCGCAACAGGGACCGCGAACACCGGGGAGCTGTTTTTT. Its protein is CSATGTANTGELFF.